What follows is one T cell receptor beta chain and its context. The sample belongs to a study of blood T cell repertoires in COVID-19. Per the germline V gene, CDR1 is LNHNV and CDR2 is YYDKDF (reference sequence). V dropped 0 bases and J dropped 6 bases, with 16 bases sitting between them. This CDR3 comprises 16 residues. Data came from immunoSEQ multiplex PCR; TCRdb stores just in-frame clones and leaves some out. The sample includes around 29,000 clones, 85% to 90% of them seen just once. The sequence derives from a man between 60 and 75 years old with acute or convalescent COVID-19. The chain recombines TRBV15 with TRBJ2-3, with D unclear. Sequencing was done on a sample of peripheral blood. CDR3 protein: CATSRDEVTLSDTQYF. The DNA of the CDR3 is TGTGCCACCAGCAGAGATGAGGTGACTTTGTCGGATACGCAGTATTTT.